What follows are 9 T cell receptor beta chains derived from one specimen sequenced in a study of cytomegalovirus exposure and HLA in healthy donors. It was with 60 Vbeta and 13 Jbeta primers that the PCR ran. Sequencing was performed with immunoSEQ multiplex PCR; in TCRdb, only in-frame clones are kept and a portion is missing. Found here are under 150,000 clones, about 80% of them singletons; the top ten hold 1.7%. The sample was PBMCs. These receptors were obtained from a woman younger than 45 in good health and CMV-seronegative.

The chain is built from TRBV27 and TRBJ2-5, with 8 bases matching TRBD2. This CDR3 is built from 19 residues. CDR1 MNHEY and CDR2 SMNVEV come from the germline V gene (reference sequence). V lost 6 bases, J lost 4 bases, and 22 bases stayed unmatched. The CDR3 is CASSTLHSLGGGFLETQYF. In nucleotides, the CDR3 is TGTGCCAGCAGCACCTTGCACTCCCTCGGGGGGGGTTTTTTAGAGACCCAGTACTTC.

The chain employs TRBV5-4 and TRBJ2-7, with no clear D. CDR1 is SGHNT, CDR2 YYREEE, per germline (reference sequence). V shed 4 bases and J shed 7 bases, with 9 bases lying between them. This CDR3 is built from 11 residues. CDR3 in DNA: TGTGCCAGCAGCATAGAACGTGAGCAGTACTTC. It translates to CASSIEREQYF.

As regards this clone: This sample also contains other DNA sequences that code for the same CDR3. V is TRBV6-5 and J is TRBJ1-5; 9 positions agree with TRBD1. Germline CDR1 MNHEY, CDR2 SVGAGI. The CDR3 length is 15 residues. Trimming took 0 bases from V and 7 from J; bases not matched to a gene: 4. The DNA of the CDR3 is TGTGCCAGCAGTTACTCCCGACAGGGGGGACAGCCCCAGCATTTT. Protein sequence: CASSYSRQGGQPQHF.

This clone occurred once. This chain joins TRBV15 and TRBJ1-3, with 8 positions matching TRBD1. Per the germline V gene, CDR1 is LNHNV and CDR2 is YYDKDF (reference sequence). CDR3 size: 15 residues. The trim removed 3 bases at V and 4 bases at J, leaving 5 bases unmatched. The CDR3 nucleotides are TGTGCCACCAGCAGGGACAGGGCCGGCGGAAACACCATATATTTT. Its translation: CATSRDRAGGNTIYF.

The chain links TRBV2 to TRBJ1-5, with 7 bases that match TRBD1. The CDR3 covers 22 residues. Germline trimming cut 0 bases from V and 2 bases from J; bases unmatched to any gene: 22. Germline CDR1 reads SNHLY; CDR2 reads FYNNEI. CDR3 DNA: TGTGCCAGCAGTGAAGCTTCAAGGGGACCGGACAGGAGTCGAAAAGGCAATCAGCCCCAGCATTTT. Translated, it gives CASSEASRGPDRSRKGNQPQHF.

The chain joins TRBV6-5 to TRBJ2-2; D possibly corresponds to TRBD2 (7 bases). V was cut by 0 bases and J by 7 bases, with 12 bases left in between. Germline V gene data show CDR1 as MNHEY and CDR2 as SVGAGI. The CDR3 contains 15 residues. In nucleotides, the CDR3 is TGTGCCAGCAGTTACTCGGCGGGGGCTGGCGGGGAGCTGTTTTTT. Translating it yields CASSYSAGAGGELFF.

The V gene is TRBV5-1, the J gene TRBJ1-6; D perhaps matches TRBD1 (5 bases). Trimming stripped 4 bases from V and 4 bases from J, with 18 bases between. The CDR3 extends over 17 amino acids. Germline assignment: CDR1 SGHRS and CDR2 YFSETQ. CDR3: CASSPRPDSLYNSPLHF. As DNA, the CDR3 is TGCGCCAGCAGCCCGCGACCCGACAGTTTATATAATTCACCCCTCCACTTT.

This chain connects TRBV6-5 to TRBJ1-1; possible D gene TRBD1, 5 bases. V was clipped by 6 bases and J by 6 bases, with 14 bases between them. Germline values: CDR1 MNHEY, CDR2 SVGAGI. This CDR3 contains 13 residues. This CDR3 reads CASSPPGYAEAFF. CDR3 sequence (DNA): TGTGCCAGCAGCCCCCCAGGGTACGCTGAAGCTTTCTTT.

There are a few counts of this clone. Written as DNA, the CDR3 is TGTGCCAGCAGCCTCCGGGTGACTAGCGGGGGCACAGATACGCAGTATTTT. Translating gives CASSLRVTSGGTDTQYF. This rearrangement joins TRBV13 to TRBJ2-3, with 11 bases lining up with TRBD2. The CDR3 loop spans 17 amino acids. CDR1 PRHDT and CDR2 FYEKMQ come from the germline V gene (reference sequence). V lost 5 bases and J lost 1; bases outside the gene matches: 8.